The next 14 T cell receptor beta chains were all read from a single sample in a study of shared clonotypes between healthy human individuals. As defined, naive CD8 cells were CD45RO-negative and positively selected for CCR7, with terminally differentiated effector memory CD45RA+ cells excluded. TCRdb keeps only in-frame clones here, not all; method: immunoSEQ multiplex PCR. The table records around 610,000 clones, roughly 96% of them present only once. Sequences were obtained from naive CD8+ T cells sorted from blood. The receptors originated from a woman in her twenties or thirties in good health.

The rearrangement joins TRBV29-1 to TRBJ1-1; 9 bases are shared with TRBD1. Germline trimming cut 4 bases from V and 1 base from J; bases unmatched to any gene: 4. The CDR3 is 14 amino acids. Germline assignment: CDR1 SQVTM and CDR2 ANQGSEA. CDR3 nucleotides: TGCAGCGTTGGGACAGGGGAGGGGAACACTGAAGCTTTCTTT. Its protein is CSVGTGEGNTEAFF.

This clone occurred once. This chain connects TRBV5-6 to TRBJ2-5, with 13 bases lining up with TRBD2. Germline V gives CDR1 SGHDT, CDR2 YYEEEE. The CDR3 consists of 17 residues. Trimming removed 3 bases from V and 1 base from J; junction bases left unmatched: 6. The CDR3 coding sequence is TGTGCCAGCAGCTCAATTACTAGCGGGAGGGTCCAAGAGACCCAGTACTTC. It encodes CASSSITSGRVQETQYF.

The rearrangement uses TRBV4-1 and TRBJ1-3, with D hard to call. Germline loops: CDR1 MGHRA, CDR2 YSYEKL. This CDR3 has 17 amino acids. V lost 1 base and J 0 bases, leaving 13 bases between the germline ends. The CDR3 DNA follows: TGCGCCAGCAGCCAAGTTTTTCTGACGAGCTCTGGAAACACCATATATTTT. Its translation is CASSQVFLTSSGNTIYF.

The chain uses TRBV27 and TRBJ1-2; 8 positions match TRBD1. The trim removed 2 bases at V and 3 bases at J, leaving 14 bases unmatched. The germline V gene encodes CDR1 MNHEY and CDR2 SMNVEV (reference sequence). The CDR3 sequence is 18 residues long. The CDR3 coding sequence is TGTGCCAGCAGTTTAGGCCCCGGGACAGGACCCAGATACTATGGCTACACCTTC. Translated, it gives CASSLGPGTGPRYYGYTF.

Comment on this clone: The sample carries other DNA sequences with the same CDR3. The rearrangement uses TRBV9 and TRBJ2-5; TRBD2 agrees at 8 bases. The CDR3 length is 14 residues. Germline V CDR1 and CDR2: SGDLS, YYNGEE. V gave up 0 bases and J gave up 2 bases; unmatched junction bases: 0. The CDR3 DNA is TGTGCCAGCAGCGTAGCGGGGGGGCAAGAGACCCAGTACTTC. Translation gives CASSVAGGQETQYF. Together with reference TRBV9 and TRBJ2-5, the CDR3 gives the full variable domain: DSGVTQTPKHLITATGQRVTLRCSPRSGDLSVYWYQQSLDQGLQFLIQYYNGEERAKGNILERFSAQQFPDLHSELNLSSLELGDSALYFCASSVAGGQETQYFGPGTRLLVL.

J is TRBJ1-2 and V is TRBV10-3; 7 bases fit TRBD1. Germline V gene data show CDR1 as ENHRY and CDR2 as SYGVKD. Trimming removed 2 bases from V and 2 bases from J; junction bases left unmatched: 2. This CDR3 has 14 residues. DNA for the CDR3: TGTGCCATCAGTGAGGGGGACAGCAACTATGGCTACACCTTC. Its translation: CAISEGDSNYGYTF.

The V and J genes are TRBV27 and TRBJ2-1, with D tentatively TRBD1 (5 bases). From germline, CDR1 is MNHEY and CDR2 SMNVEV (reference sequence). The CDR3 runs to 14 residues. Trimming pared 6 bases from V and 2 bases from J, leaving 11 bases between. The CDR3 here is CASSLGVTYNEQFF. The DNA for the CDR3 is TGTGCCAGCAGCCTAGGGGTCACCTACAATGAGCAGTTCTTC.

This clone was recorded only once. V usage is TRBV5-6 and J usage is TRBJ2-7, with 8 bases aligning to TRBD2. The CDR3 sequence is 15 residues long. V was clipped by 4 bases and J by 4 bases; unmatched bases: 10. Looked up from germline, CDR1 is SGHDT and CDR2 is YYEEEE. The CDR3 region has the DNA TGTGCCAGCAGCCCGGCAACCGGGACTAGTTACGAGCAGTACTTC. This encodes CASSPATGTSYEQYF.

This chain links TRBV28 with TRBJ2-7; 9 nucleotides agree with TRBD1. The germline CDR1 and CDR2 sequences are MDHEN and SYDVKM. The CDR3 has 15 amino acids. The V gene end was trimmed by 6 bases and the J gene end by 5 bases; junction bases not matched to a gene: 11. The CDR3 nucleotides read TGTGCCAGCAGCCACTACCGGACAGGGGACCACGAGCAGTACTTC. Its translation: CASSHYRTGDHEQYF.

This clone was recorded only once. The same CDR3 is also encoded by other DNA sequences in this sample. The CDR3 protein is CASSPASYEQYF. The CDR3 region has the DNA TGTGCCAGCAGCCCCGCCTCCTACGAGCAGTACTTC. This chain uses TRBV11-2 with TRBJ2-7; D is ambiguous. This CDR3 comprises 12 residues. The germline V and J ends were trimmed by 5 bases and 0 bases, with 5 bases remaining between them. Germline CDR1 reads SGHAT; CDR2 reads FQNNGV.

The chain uses TRBV27 and TRBJ2-7, with TRBD2 identical over 10 bases. This CDR3 is built from 14 residues. The germline gives CDR1 MNHEY, CDR2 SMNVEV (reference sequence). V trimming: 8 bases; J trimming: 3 bases; junction bases outside the gene matches: 7. CDR3 nucleotides: TGTGCCAGCGGTACTAGCGGGGCAGGCTACGAGCAGTACTTC. Its translation is CASGTSGAGYEQYF.

The rearrangement joins TRBV5-6 to TRBJ1-1; TRBD1 might be the D (5 bases). Between the trimmed V and J ends, which lost 4 bases and 1 base, there was a span of 8 bases. CDR1 is SGHDT, CDR2 YYEEEE, per germline. CDR3 length: 13 residues. The CDR3 bases are TGTGCCAGCAGCCTTCAGGGGAACACTGAAGCTTTCTTT. This codes for CASSLQGNTEAFF.

The rearrangement joins TRBV15 to TRBJ2-3; the D gene is possibly TRBD1 (5 bases). V lost 5 bases and J lost 0, with 18 bases in between. Looked up from germline, CDR1 is LNHNV and CDR2 is YYDKDF (reference sequence). The CDR3 contains 17 residues. CDR3 in amino acids: CATSDLTGLVSTDTQYF. CDR3 bases: TGTGCCACCAGCGACCTTACAGGCCTGGTAAGCACAGATACGCAGTATTTT.

The chain has TRBV6-6 and TRBJ2-3; no reliable D call. The germline CDR1 and CDR2 sequences are MNHNY and SVGAGI (reference sequence). Trimming stripped 8 bases from V and 5 bases from J, with 11 bases between. The CDR3 has 12 residues. The CDR3 DNA sequence: TGTGCCAGCGTGGGGTCTCAAGATACGCAGTATTTT. Protein product: CASVGSQDTQYF.